Here is one T cell receptor beta chain with its context. This sample was included in a study of blood T cell repertoires in COVID-19. The CDR3 loop spans 14 amino acids. Per germline, CDR1 DFQATT and CDR2 SNEGSKA (reference sequence). V was trimmed by 3 bases and J by 2 bases, leaving 14 bases between them. Libraries were prepared by immunoSEQ multiplex PCR; TCRdb keeps only in-frame clonotypes and omits some of them. The top ten hold approximately 9.8% of the sample, which has about 310,000 clones, approximately 91% seen once. Sequencing used PBMCs or T cells enriched from blood (not recorded which). The chain recombines TRBV20-1 with TRBJ2-7, with D possibly TRBD1 on 5 matching bases. The source is a woman in her thirties or forties who had recovered from COVID-19. The CDR3 region has the DNA TGCAGTGCTAGTCCCTGGACACCCCCCTACGAGCAGTACTTC. Translated: CSASPWTPPYEQYF.